What follows are 2 T cell receptor beta chains derived from one specimen sequenced in a study of T cell responses to AZD1222 COVID-19 vaccine. Measured with immunoSEQ multiplex PCR; TCRdb has only the in-frame clones, and not every one. The table has tens of thousands of clones, 75% to 90% seen once. The source material was peripheral blood, sampled on day 0 of AZD1222 vaccination. The receptors derive from an adult in good health.

This clone occurred once. The rearrangement uses TRBV6-4 and TRBJ2-1; 11 nucleotides match TRBD2. The germline V gene encodes CDR1 MRHNA and CDR2 SNTAGT. The V and J ends lost 5 bases and 7 bases, in that order; junction bases with no gene match: 10. This CDR3 comprises 16 residues. The CDR3 sequence: CASSYIAGGPRNEQFF. For the CDR3, the DNA is TGTGCCAGCAGTTACATAGCGGGAGGGCCCAGGAATGAGCAGTTCTTC.

The CDR3 DNA reads as TGCGCCAGCAGCCCCGGGGGAACAGGGATGGTTTTAAAACCCTACAATGAGCAGTTCTTC. Translating gives CASSPGGTGMVLKPYNEQFF. This chain joins TRBV4-1 and TRBJ2-1; D may be TRBD1 or TRBD2 (6 bases each). The CDR3 extends over 20 amino acids. The germline V and J ends were trimmed by 4 bases and 2 bases, with 27 bases remaining between them. CDR1 is MGHRA and CDR2 is YSYEKL in the germline V gene.